This TCR beta chain came from a study of response to subunit inactivated influenza vaccine (dated by TCRdb to the late 2010s). Some background on the complete study: The study used deep quantitative T cell receptor repertoire profiling to track responses to a trivalent subunit inactivated influenza vaccine.

General findings and caveats noted by the study authors: The authors suggested that each seasonal influenza vaccination may recruit only a limited number of new T cells.

Library preparation was by RT-PCR. The instrument was an Illumina HiSeq 2500. TCRdb reanalyzed the raw reads on its own, using fastp at Q25 for trimming and MiXCR for clone calling, and kept in-frame beta chains. Each record represents a unique CDR3 protein, reported with the most common genes and DNA among its rows. Here the sample has around 790,000 distinct CDR3 sequences; around 21% occur a single time. The top ten constitute 10% to 13% of the sample. As to this clonotype: It lacks a known antigen. One base away there is no much larger clone; base qualities are not given.

From a lookup of the germline V gene, CDR1 and CDR2 are MNHNS and SASEGT. The CDR3 measures 14 amino acids from cysteine to phenylalanine. Of the read, only the CDR3 DNA is kept; its 42 bases are in frame from base 1. Trimming leaves V shorter by 6 bases and J shorter by 16 bases, with the junction holding 18 bases beyond the gene matches. The chain links TRBV6-1 with TRBJ2-1, with 7 middle bases fitting TRBD2. Sequencing used PBMCs from blood, obtained about 5 days after vaccination. The receptor was isolated from a middle-aged man who received an inactivated influenza vaccine. Donor details come from another sample of the same person, matched by shared clones. CDR3 loop: CASRDPHPAGRPFF. Here is the DNA: TGTGCCAGCAGAGACCCACACCCAGCGGGACGGCCTTTCTTC.